Shown below are 27 T cell receptor beta chains from a single sample sequenced in a study of shared clonotypes between healthy human individuals. CD45RO negativity and positive selection for CCR7 defined naive CD8 cells, a population that excluded terminally differentiated effector memory CD45RA+ cells. Data came from immunoSEQ multiplex PCR; TCRdb stores just in-frame clones and leaves some out. The table has 2 million or so clones, around 96% seen once. The sequenced material came from naive CD8+ T cells sorted from blood. The receptor source for this set is a man between 18 and 35 years old in good health.

This chain joins TRBV5-1 and TRBJ2-2; 7 positions agree with TRBD1. Germline loops: CDR1 SGHRS, CDR2 YFSETQ. The CDR3 has 13 amino acids. Trimming at V came to 4 bases and at J to 7 bases, leaving 4 bases not matched to a gene. CDR3 sequence reads: CASSLTGVGELFF. The DNA of the CDR3 is TGCGCCAGCAGCCTCACAGGGGTCGGGGAGCTGTTTTTT.

The chain combines TRBV30 with TRBJ2-7, with a weak D call TRBD2 (5 bases). The length of the CDR3 is 14 residues. Germline assignment: CDR1 GTSNPN and CDR2 SVGIG (reference sequence). The germline V and J ends were trimmed by 4 bases and 5 bases, with 18 bases remaining between them. The CDR3 DNA reads TGTGCCTGGAACGTTGCCGGGGTAAGGGACGAGCAGTACTTC. This sequence encodes CAWNVAGVRDEQYF.

This chain joins TRBV7-9 and TRBJ1-1; a weak D match, TRBD1 (5 bases). This CDR3 spans 14 amino acids. V lost 5 bases and J 4 bases, leaving 14 bases between the germline ends. Germline V CDR1 and CDR2: SEHNR, FQNEAQ (reference sequence). CDR3 amino acids: CASSKLGGITEAFF. CDR3 DNA: TGTGCCAGCAGCAAGCTCGGGGGGATCACTGAAGCTTTCTTT. The full variable domain, in which reference TRBV7-9 and TRBJ1-1 provide the parts outside the CDR3, is DTGVSQNPRHKITKRGQNVTFRCDPISEHNRLYWYRQTLGQGPEFLTYFQNEAQLEKSRLLSDRFSAERPKGSFSTLEIQRTEQGDSAMYLCASSKLGGITEAFFGQGTRLTVV.

This chain uses TRBV9 with TRBJ2-5; TRBD1 or TRBD2 may be the D gene (5 bases each). The CDR3 has 14 amino acids. Germline V gives CDR1 SGDLS, CDR2 YYNGEE. The V end was cut by 10 bases, the J end by 2 bases, with 18 bases between. DNA for the CDR3: TGTGCCTCCAACCCTGGTGGGGGACAAGAGACCCAGTACTTC. It yields the protein CASNPGGGQETQYF.

This chain connects TRBV5-1 to TRBJ2-3; a weak D match, TRBD1 (6 bases). V was trimmed by 3 bases and J by 5 bases, leaving 13 bases between them. CDR1 and CDR2 (germline): SGHRS, YFSETQ. CDR3 length equals 14 residues. The CDR3 DNA reads TGCGCCAGCAGCTCGGACAGACCTCAAGATACGCAGTATTTT. Translation gives CASSSDRPQDTQYF.

V gene TRBV7-9 combines with J gene TRBJ1-3; D gene ambiguous. This CDR3 spans 15 amino acids. CDR1 SEHNR and CDR2 FQNEAQ come from the germline V gene (reference sequence). Trimming removed 4 bases at V and 0 bases at J, with 10 bases between. CDR3 sequence reads: CASSYRTGSGNTIYF. CDR3 sequence (DNA): TGTGCCAGCAGCTACCGGACCGGCTCTGGAAACACCATATATTTT. Filled out from reference TRBV7-9 and TRBJ1-3, the complete variable domain reads DTGVSQNPRHKITKRGQNVTFRCDPISEHNRLYWYRQTLGQGPEFLTYFQNEAQLEKSRLLSDRFSAERPKGSFSTLEIQRTEQGDSAMYLCASSYRTGSGNTIYFGEGSWLTVV.

With respect to this clone: Distinct nucleotide sequences in the sample also encode this CDR3. The V and J genes are TRBV7-2 and TRBJ2-7, with D perhaps TRBD2 (6 bases). V shed 1 base and J shed 3 bases, with 10 bases lying between them. The length of the CDR3 is 14 residues. Per the germline V gene, CDR1 is SGHTA and CDR2 is FQGNSA. CDR3 coding DNA: TGTGCCAGCAGCTTAGTAACTAGCAGCTACGAGCAGTACTTC. It translates to CASSLVTSSYEQYF.

The chain recombines TRBV4-1 with TRBJ1-5; D not resolved. The CDR3 is made up of 14 amino acids. Trimming took off 2 bases at V and 4 bases at J, with 9 bases between the two ends. Germline CDR1 is MGHRA and CDR2 is YSYEKL. CDR3 DNA: TGCGCCAGCAGCCAAATTCAGGCAAATCAGCCCCAGCATTTT. The encoded protein is CASSQIQANQPQHF.

This chain links TRBV5-4 with TRBJ1-1; D is undetermined. CDR3 length equals 12 residues. Trimming pared 3 bases from V and 4 bases from J, leaving 7 bases between. Looked up from germline, CDR1 is SGHNT and CDR2 is YYREEE (reference sequence). The CDR3 loop is CASSSWTTEAFF. Here the CDR3 DNA reads TGTGCCAGCAGCTCTTGGACCACTGAAGCTTTCTTT. Using reference TRBV5-4 and TRBJ1-1 for the parts outside the CDR3, the full variable domain is ETGVTQSPTHLIKTRGQQVTLRCSSQSGHNTVSWYQQALGQGPQFIFQYYREEENGRGNFPPRFSGLQFPNYSSELNVNALELDDSALYLCASSSWTTEAFFGQGTRLTVV.

This chain connects TRBV5-6 to TRBJ2-7; D perhaps matches TRBD2 (6 bases). CDR1 is SGHDT, CDR2 YYEEEE, per germline. Between the trimmed V and J ends, which lost 2 bases and 2 bases, there was a span of 11 bases. CDR3 length equals 14 residues. CDR3 in DNA: TGTGCCAGCAGCTTAACGGGAGAGACCTACGAGCAGTACTTC. This encodes CASSLTGETYEQYF.

The V call is TRBV18, the J call TRBJ1-5; the D gene is possibly TRBD1 (5 bases). Between the trimmed V and J ends, which lost 5 bases and 5 bases, there was a span of 19 bases. CDR1 KGHSH and CDR2 LQKENI come from the germline V gene. This CDR3 contains 16 residues. The CDR3 DNA reads TGTGCCAGCTCATCGCCGGGGACGGAGGCTTATCAGCCCCAGCATTTT. Its protein is CASSSPGTEAYQPQHF.

V usage is TRBV9 and J usage is TRBJ1-1; D is ambiguous. Trimming stripped 4 bases from V and 6 bases from J, with 22 bases between. The germline CDR1 and CDR2 sequences are SGDLS and YYNGEE. CDR3 length: 16 amino acids. The chain's CDR3 is CASSLMSTPLTPEAFF. The DNA of the CDR3 is TGTGCCAGCAGCCTCATGTCGACCCCGCTTACTCCTGAAGCTTTCTTT.

This chain connects TRBV28 to TRBJ1-4, with D possibly TRBD1 on 6 matching bases. Germline CDR1 and CDR2: MDHEN and SYDVKM. The germline V and J ends were trimmed by 5 bases and 7 bases, with 11 bases remaining between them. CDR3 length: 13 amino acids. This CDR3 reads CASSKGGSEKLFF. The CDR3, as DNA: TGTGCCAGCAGTAAGGGGGGAAGTGAAAAACTGTTTTTT.

This clone was observed once. The chain is built from TRBV29-1 and TRBJ2-7; 7 bases line up with TRBD1. Germline V gives CDR1 SQVTM, CDR2 ANQGSEA. This CDR3 is built from 13 residues. J lost 5 bases, V lost 3 bases, and 7 bases had no gene match. The CDR3 loop is CSVETGKADEQYF. CDR3 nucleotide sequence: TGCAGCGTTGAGACAGGGAAAGCGGACGAGCAGTACTTC.

Here the CDR3 reads CASRGQGDEKLFF. CDR3 nucleotide sequence: TGTGCCAGCAGGGGACAGGGGGATGAAAAACTGTTTTTT. The J gene is TRBJ1-4, the V gene TRBV5-6; 11 bases agree with TRBD1. CDR3 length: 13 amino acids. Germline CDR1 and CDR2: SGHDT and YYEEEE. Trimming removed 5 bases from V and 6 bases from J; junction bases left unmatched: 0. Looking up the rest from reference TRBV5-6 and TRBJ1-4 gives the full variable domain: DAGVTQSPTHLIKTRGQQVTLRCSPKSGHDTVSWYQQALGQGPQFIFQYYEEEERQRGNFPDRFSGHQFPNYSSELNVNALLLGDSALYLCASRGQGDEKLFFGSGTQLSVL.

The chain has TRBV13 and TRBJ1-5; 8 nucleotides line up with TRBD1. Losses at the gene ends were 5 bases for V and 5 bases for J; bases not matched to a gene: 5. CDR1 is PRHDT and CDR2 is FYEKMQ in the germline V gene (reference sequence). The CDR3 has 14 amino acids. The CDR3 loop is CASSRTGWDQPQHF. CDR3 sequence (DNA): TGTGCCAGCAGCCGGACAGGGTGGGATCAGCCCCAGCATTTT. The whole variable domain, remainder taken from reference TRBV13 and TRBJ1-5, is AAGVIQSPRHLIKEKRETATLKCYPIPRHDTVYWYQQGPGQDPQFLISFYEKMQSDKGSIPDRFSAQQFSDYHSELNMSSLELGDSALYFCASSRTGWDQPQHFGDGTRLSIL.

The J gene is TRBJ2-5, the V gene TRBV7-9; possible D gene TRBD1, 6 bases. Between the trimmed V and J ends, which lost 5 bases and 4 bases, there was a span of 11 bases. Germline CDR1 SEHNR, CDR2 FQNEAQ (reference sequence). The CDR3 is 13 residues long. The CDR3 loop reads CASSPDSRETQYF. The CDR3 nucleotides are TGTGCCAGCAGCCCGGACAGTCGAGAGACCCAGTACTTC.

The chain links TRBV30 to TRBJ2-2, with 9 bases aligning to TRBD1. Trimming cost V 8 bases and J 2 bases; bases outside gene matches: 12. In germline, CDR1 is GTSNPN, CDR2 SVGIG (reference sequence). The CDR3 runs to 16 residues. CDR3 sequence: CASWDRVTSNTGELFF. CDR3 coding DNA: TGTGCCAGCTGGGACAGGGTAACGTCAAACACCGGGGAGCTGTTTTTT.

Points on this clone: The identical CDR3 is also encoded by other nucleotide sequences in the sample. The V gene is TRBV4-1, the J gene TRBJ1-1, with 7 nucleotides matching TRBD1. Germline V gene sequence: CDR1 MGHRA, CDR2 YSYEKL. With V trimmed by 1 base and J by 2 bases, 1 base remained unmatched. The CDR3 covers 14 residues. The CDR3 DNA is TGCGCCAGCAGCCAAGGACAGGGCAACACTGAAGCTTTCTTT. Its protein product is CASSQGQGNTEAFF.

This chain connects TRBV6-1 to TRBJ2-7; no clear D gene. Germline CDR1 reads MNHNS; CDR2 reads SASEGT. CDR3 length: 13 amino acids. Trimming took off 7 bases at V and 0 bases at J, with 10 bases between the two ends. CDR3 region: CASNLISSYEQYF. The DNA for the CDR3 is TGTGCCAGCAATTTGATAAGCTCCTACGAGCAGTACTTC.

This clone was seen only once. The chain employs TRBV7-9 and TRBJ2-5; D is perhaps TRBD2 (7 bases). V shed 5 bases and J shed 5 bases, with 15 bases lying between them. Germline values: CDR1 SEHNR, CDR2 FQNEAQ (reference sequence). The CDR3 length is 14 residues. The CDR3 protein is CASSILQGGETQYF. The DNA for the CDR3 is TGTGCCAGCAGCATCCTACAGGGAGGGGAGACCCAGTACTTC. Combining the CDR3 with reference TRBV7-9 and TRBJ2-5 gives the whole variable domain DTGVSQNPRHKITKRGQNVTFRCDPISEHNRLYWYRQTLGQGPEFLTYFQNEAQLEKSRLLSDRFSAERPKGSFSTLEIQRTEQGDSAMYLCASSILQGGETQYFGPGTRLLVL.

The V and J genes are TRBV18 and TRBJ2-7; TRBD1 agrees at 7 bases. V lost 3 bases, J lost 5 bases, and 10 bases stayed unmatched. The CDR3 runs to 15 residues. The V gene's germline CDR1 is KGHSH and CDR2 LQKENI. CDR3 bases: TGTGCCAGCTCACCGAAAAGGACAGGAGGAGACGAGCAGTACTTC. As protein: CASSPKRTGGDEQYF.

The chain has TRBV7-8 and TRBJ2-5; 8 bases align to TRBD2. This CDR3 spans 18 amino acids. J was trimmed by 3 bases and V by 5 bases; bases with no gene match: 17. Germline CDR1 SGHVS, CDR2 FQNEAQ. CDR3 DNA sequence: TGTGCCAGCAGCGCCGCGTTAGCGGGATCCGAATTTGAAGAGACCCAGTACTTC. Its protein product is CASSAALAGSEFEETQYF.

The chain carries TRBV30 and TRBJ1-4; the D gene is possibly TRBD1 (5 bases). Germline CDR1 and CDR2: GTSNPN and SVGIG (reference sequence). The CDR3 is 14 residues long. Trimming stripped 4 bases from V and 8 bases from J, with 17 bases between. The CDR3 nucleotides are TGTGCCTGGAAGTGTAGGTCGAGGGACGAAAAACTGTTTTTT. Translated: CAWKCRSRDEKLFF.

The CDR3 spells CAISESTGTSETQYF. The CDR3 nucleotides are TGTGCCATCAGTGAGTCAACCGGGACCTCAGAGACCCAGTACTTC. The J gene is TRBJ2-5, the V gene TRBV10-3, with D perhaps being TRBD1 or TRBD2 (5 bases each). Germline CDR1 is ENHRY and CDR2 is SYGVKD. This CDR3 contains 15 residues. V dropped 0 bases and J dropped 4 bases, with 12 bases sitting between them.

About this clone itself: This specimen includes other DNA sequences encoding the same CDR3. The chain couples TRBV6-5 to TRBJ1-6; D is perhaps TRBD1 (5 bases). The V and J ends lost 0 bases and 3 bases respectively, with 6 bases between them. The CDR3 is 15 amino acids. Germline V lookup: CDR1 MNHEY, CDR2 SVGAGI. CDR3 sequence (DNA): TGTGCCAGCAGTTACTCGGGGGACTATAATTCACCCCTCCACTTT. This sequence encodes CASSYSGDYNSPLHF.

The table lists this clone with a count of one. Distinct nucleotide sequences in the sample also encode this CDR3. The rearrangement joins TRBV25-1 to TRBJ1-2, with a possible D match to TRBD1 (5 bases). The germline V gene has CDR1 MGHDK and CDR2 SYGVNS. Trimming cost V 2 bases and J 8 bases, with 6 bases left between them. The CDR3 loop spans 11 amino acids. The CDR3 reads CASSEGGGYTF. The CDR3 DNA reads as TGTGCCAGCAGTGAAGGGGGGGGCTACACCTTC.